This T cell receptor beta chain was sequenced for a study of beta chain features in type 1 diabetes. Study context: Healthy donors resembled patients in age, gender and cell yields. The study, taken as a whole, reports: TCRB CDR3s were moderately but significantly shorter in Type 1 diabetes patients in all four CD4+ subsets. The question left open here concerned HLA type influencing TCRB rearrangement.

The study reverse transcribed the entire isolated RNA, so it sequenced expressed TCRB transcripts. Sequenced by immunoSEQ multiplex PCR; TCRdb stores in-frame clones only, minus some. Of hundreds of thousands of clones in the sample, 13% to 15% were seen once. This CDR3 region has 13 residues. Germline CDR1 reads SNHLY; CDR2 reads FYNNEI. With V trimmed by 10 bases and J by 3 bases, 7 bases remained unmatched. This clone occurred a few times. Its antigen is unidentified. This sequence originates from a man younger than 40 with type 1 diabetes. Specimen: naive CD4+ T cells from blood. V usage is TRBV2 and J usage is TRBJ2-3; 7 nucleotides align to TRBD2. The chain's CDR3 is CATERDWTDTQYF. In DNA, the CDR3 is TGTGCCACCGAGCGGGATTGGACAGATACGCAGTATTTT.